This T cell receptor beta chain was sequenced in a study of T cell clonality in common variable immunodeficiency. Findings and limits, study-wide: Repertoire-complication correlations in CVID were limited by patient heterogeneity.

The germline CDR1 and CDR2 sequences are LNHDA and SQIVND (reference sequence). This CDR3 has 15 residues. Blood samples were heparinized, about 5 to 8 ml per donor. Of note for this clone: The antigen is undetermined. The read ends 3 residues shy of where the CDR3 ends; the end is completed using the germline J gene.

Profiled with immunoSEQ multiplex PCR; TCRdb holds only in-frame clones, not every one. Singletons are absent from the sample, which has some 45,000 clones. Sample: peripheral blood mononuclear cells. The source is a person aged 18-70 years in good health. This chain joins TRBV19 and TRBJ2-2; 8 bases are shared with TRBD1. CDR3 DNA, as far as it was read: TGTGCCAGTAGTATGGGACAGGTCGCTAATGAAAAG. As protein: CASSMGQVANEK. In full, the CDR3 reads CASSMGQVANEKLFF.